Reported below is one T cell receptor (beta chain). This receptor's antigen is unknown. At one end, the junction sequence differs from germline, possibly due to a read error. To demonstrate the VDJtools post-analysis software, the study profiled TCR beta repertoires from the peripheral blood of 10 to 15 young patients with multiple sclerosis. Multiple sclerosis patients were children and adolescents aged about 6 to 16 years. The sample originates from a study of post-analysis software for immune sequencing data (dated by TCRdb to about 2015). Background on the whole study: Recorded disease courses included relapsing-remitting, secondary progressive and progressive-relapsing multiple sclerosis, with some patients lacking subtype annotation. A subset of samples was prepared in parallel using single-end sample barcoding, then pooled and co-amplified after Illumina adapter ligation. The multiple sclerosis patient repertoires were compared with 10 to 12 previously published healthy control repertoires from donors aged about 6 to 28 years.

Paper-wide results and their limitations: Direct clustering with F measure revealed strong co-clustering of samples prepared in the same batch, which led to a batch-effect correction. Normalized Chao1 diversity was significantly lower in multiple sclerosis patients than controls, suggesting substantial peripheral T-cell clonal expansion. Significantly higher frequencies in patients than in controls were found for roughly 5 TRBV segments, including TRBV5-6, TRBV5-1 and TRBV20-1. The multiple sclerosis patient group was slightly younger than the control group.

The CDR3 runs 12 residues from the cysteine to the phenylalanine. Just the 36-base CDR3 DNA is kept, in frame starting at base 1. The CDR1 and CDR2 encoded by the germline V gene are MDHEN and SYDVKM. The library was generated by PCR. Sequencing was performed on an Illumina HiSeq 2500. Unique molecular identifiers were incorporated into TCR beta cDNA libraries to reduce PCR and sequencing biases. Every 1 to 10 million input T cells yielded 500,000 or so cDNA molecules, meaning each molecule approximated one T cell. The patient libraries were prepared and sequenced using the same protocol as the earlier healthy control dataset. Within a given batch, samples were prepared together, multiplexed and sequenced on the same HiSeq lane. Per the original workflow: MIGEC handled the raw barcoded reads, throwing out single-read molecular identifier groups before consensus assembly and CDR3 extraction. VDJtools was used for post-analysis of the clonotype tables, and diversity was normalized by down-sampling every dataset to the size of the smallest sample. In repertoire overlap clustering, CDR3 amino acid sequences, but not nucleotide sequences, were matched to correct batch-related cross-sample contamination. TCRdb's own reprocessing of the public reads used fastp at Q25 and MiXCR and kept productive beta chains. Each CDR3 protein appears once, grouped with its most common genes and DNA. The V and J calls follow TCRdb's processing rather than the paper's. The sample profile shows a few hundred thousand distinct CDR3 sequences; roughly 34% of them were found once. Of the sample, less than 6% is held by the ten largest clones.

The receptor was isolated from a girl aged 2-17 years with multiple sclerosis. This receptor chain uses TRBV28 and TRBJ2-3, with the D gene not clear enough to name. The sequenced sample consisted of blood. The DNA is TGTGCCAACAGTTCCCCTTCGGATACGCAGTATTTT. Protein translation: CANSSPSDTQYF.